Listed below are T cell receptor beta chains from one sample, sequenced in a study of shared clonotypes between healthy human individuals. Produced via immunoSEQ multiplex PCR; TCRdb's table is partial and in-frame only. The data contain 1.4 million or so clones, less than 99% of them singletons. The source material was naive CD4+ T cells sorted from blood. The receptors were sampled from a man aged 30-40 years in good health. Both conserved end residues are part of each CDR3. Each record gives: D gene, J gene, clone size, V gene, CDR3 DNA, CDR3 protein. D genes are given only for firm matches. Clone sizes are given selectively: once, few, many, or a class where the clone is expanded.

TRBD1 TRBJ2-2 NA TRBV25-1 TGTGCCAGCAGTGACGACAGGGGGCTTGGCACCGGGGAGCTGTTTTTT CASSDDRGLGTGELFF
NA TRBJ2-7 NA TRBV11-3 TGTGCCAGCAGCGGGACGATTGGGGCCGAGCAGTACTTC CASSGTIGAEQYF
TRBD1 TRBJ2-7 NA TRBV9 TGTGCCAGCAGCCCTAGACAGGGGGCCTCCTACGAGCAGTACTTC CASSPRQGASYEQYF
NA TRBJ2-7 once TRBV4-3 TGCGCCAATCCGATGGGCAGAAACTCCTACGAGCAGTACTTC CANPMGRNSYEQYF
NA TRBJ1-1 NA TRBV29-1 TGCAGCGTTAGAAGGGTATCGATGAACACTGAAGCTTTCTTT CSVRRVSMNTEAFF
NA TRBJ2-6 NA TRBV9 TGTGCCAGCGAAGGGGGAACTGGCTGGCCGAGAGGGGCCAACGTCCTGACTTTC CASEGGTGWPRGANVLTF
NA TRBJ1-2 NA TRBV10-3 TGTGCCACGGCGAACACCCCATCGGGGGGCTACACCTTC CATANTPSGGYTF
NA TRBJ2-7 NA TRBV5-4 TGTGCCAGCAGCTTGGCCAACAGGATGAGTGACGAGCAGTACTTC CASSLANRMSDEQYF
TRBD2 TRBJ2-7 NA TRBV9 TGTGCCAGCAGCGTAGGTCTAGCGGGAGAAGAGCAGTACTTC CASSVGLAGEEQYF
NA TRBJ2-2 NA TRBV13 TGTGCCAGCAGCTTCCTGGGCACCGGGGAGCTGTTTTTT CASSFLGTGELFF
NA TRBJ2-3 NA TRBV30 TGTGCCTGGACCTCACGCGGGAGCACAGATACGCAGTATTTT CAWTSRGSTDTQYF
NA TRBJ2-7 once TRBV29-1 TGCAGCGCCGGAGTAGCGGATCGTCCCTACGAGCAGTACTTC CSAGVADRPYEQYF
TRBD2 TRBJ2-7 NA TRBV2 TGTGCCAGCACCCTAGCGGGAGGCAGGTACGAGCAGTACTTC CASTLAGGRYEQYF
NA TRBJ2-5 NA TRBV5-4 TGTGCCAGCAGCTTTAGAACGGGCCAAGAGACCCAGTACTTC CASSFRTGQETQYF
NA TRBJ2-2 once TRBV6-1 TGTGCCAGCAGTGAAGTAAGAGGTGGAACCGGGGAGCTGTTTTTT CASSEVRGGTGELFF
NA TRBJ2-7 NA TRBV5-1 TGCGCCAGCAGCCCTCAGACAGGATTTTACGAGCAGTACTTC CASSPQTGFYEQYF
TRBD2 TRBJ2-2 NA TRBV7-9 TGTGCCAGCTGGGGAAGCGGGAGACCCGGGGAGCTGTTTTTT CASWGSGRPGELFF
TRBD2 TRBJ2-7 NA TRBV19 TGTGCCAGTAGGGAAAGCGGGAGGGCCCGCGAGCAGTACTTC CASRESGRAREQYF
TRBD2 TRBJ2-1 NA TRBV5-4 TGTGCCAGCAGCTTTCCGCGGGAGGACCACAATGAGCAGTTCTTC CASSFPREDHNEQFF
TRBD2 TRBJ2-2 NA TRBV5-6 TGTGCCAGCAGCTTGGTCGCGGGAGGGCCCCCCGGGGAGCTGTTTTTT CASSLVAGGPPGELFF
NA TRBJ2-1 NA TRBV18 TGTGCCAGCTCACCACGGAGGGTACAGAGCTCCTACAATGAGCAGTTCTTC CASSPRRVQSSYNEQFF
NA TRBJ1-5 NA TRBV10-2 TGCGCCAGCAGTAAAACAGTAAGCAATCAGCCCCAGCATTTT CASSKTVSNQPQHF
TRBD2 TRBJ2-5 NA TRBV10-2 TGCGCCAGCACTGGGACTAGCGAGAGAGGGACCCAGTACTTC CASTGTSERGTQYF
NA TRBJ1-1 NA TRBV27 TGTGCCAGCAGTCCCCAAACAGGGTCGGCTAACGGTGAAGCTTTCTTT CASSPQTGSANGEAFF
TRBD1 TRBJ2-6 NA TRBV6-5 TGTGCCAGCAGTCCCCAGGGGGCTGGGGCCAACGTCCTGACTTTC CASSPQGAGANVLTF
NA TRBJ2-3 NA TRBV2 TGTGCCAGCAGTGTGTTCATCACAGATACGCAGTATTTT CASSVFITDTQYF
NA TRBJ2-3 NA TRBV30 TGTGCCTGGAGTGTGTCCCCGCCGAAGTATTTT CAWSVSPPKYF
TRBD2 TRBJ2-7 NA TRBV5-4 TGTGCCAGCAGCTTGGCAATAGCGGGAGTCTACGAGCAGTACTTC CASSLAIAGVYEQYF
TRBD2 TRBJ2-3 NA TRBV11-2 TGTGCCAGCAGCTTCTCGCGAAGACTAGCGGGAGGGGGCACAGATACGCAGTATTTT CASSFSRRLAGGGTDTQYF